This T cell receptor (beta chain) was obtained from a study of breast tumors, draining lymph nodes, adjacent tissues. The CDR3 loop spans 14 amino acids. The germline V gene has CDR1 MDHEN and CDR2 SYDVKM. V was pared by 3 bases and J by 1 base, with 9 bases between. Via MiXCR, TCRdb re-called the multiplex PCR reads, giving one row per CDR3 protein. This sample has around 110,000 distinct CDR3 sequences, with around 30% found just once. Samples came from axillary lymph nodes draining the breast cancer. This clonotype was counted ten times or more. V usage is TRBV28 and J usage is TRBJ1-2; a possible D gene is TRBD1 (6 bases). The clonotype was recovered from a female donor with breast cancer. Some clones in this sample may be carry-over from other donors' samples. Sequencing was performed on axillary lymph node tissue. CDR3 bases: TGTGCCAGCAGTTTGGGGGGGCGTAACTATGGCTACACCTTC. It yields the protein CASSLGGRNYGYTF.